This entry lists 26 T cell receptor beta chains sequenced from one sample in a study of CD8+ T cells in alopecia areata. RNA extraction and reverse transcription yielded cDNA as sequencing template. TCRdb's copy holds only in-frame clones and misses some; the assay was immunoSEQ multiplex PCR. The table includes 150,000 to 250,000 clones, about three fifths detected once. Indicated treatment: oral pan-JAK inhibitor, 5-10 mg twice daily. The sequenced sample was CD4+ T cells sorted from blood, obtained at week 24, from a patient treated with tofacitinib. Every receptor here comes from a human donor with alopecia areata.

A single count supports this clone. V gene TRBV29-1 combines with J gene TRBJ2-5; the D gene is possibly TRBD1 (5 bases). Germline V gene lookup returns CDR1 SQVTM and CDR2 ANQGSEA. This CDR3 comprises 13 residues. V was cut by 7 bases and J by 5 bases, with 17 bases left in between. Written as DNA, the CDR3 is TGCAGCGCCTCGGAGAATAGGGGCGAGACCCAGTACTTC. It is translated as CSASENRGETQYF.

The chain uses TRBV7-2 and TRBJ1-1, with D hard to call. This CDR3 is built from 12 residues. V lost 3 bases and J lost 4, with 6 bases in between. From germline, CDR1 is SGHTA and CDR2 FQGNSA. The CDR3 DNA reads TGTGCCAGCAGCTTGTTGGGCACTGAAGCTTTCTTT. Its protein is CASSLLGTEAFF. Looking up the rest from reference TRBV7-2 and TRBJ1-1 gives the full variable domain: GAGVSQSPSNKVTEKGKDVELRCDPISGHTALYWYRQSLGQGLEFLIYFQGNSAPDKSGLPSDRFSAERTGGSVSTLTIQRTQQEDSAVYLCASSLLGTEAFFGQGTRLTVV.

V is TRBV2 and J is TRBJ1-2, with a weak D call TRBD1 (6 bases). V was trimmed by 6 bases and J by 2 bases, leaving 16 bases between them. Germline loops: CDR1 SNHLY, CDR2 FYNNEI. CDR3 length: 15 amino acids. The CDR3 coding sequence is TGTGCCAGCAGCCCCGAAGGACAGAGCAACTATGGCTACACCTTC. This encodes CASSPEGQSNYGYTF.

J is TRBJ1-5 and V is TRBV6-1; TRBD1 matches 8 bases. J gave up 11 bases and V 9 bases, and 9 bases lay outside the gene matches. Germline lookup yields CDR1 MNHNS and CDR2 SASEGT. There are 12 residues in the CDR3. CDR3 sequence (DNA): TGTGCCAGAGTTAGGACAGGGCAGACCCAGCATTTT. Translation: CARVRTGQTQHF.

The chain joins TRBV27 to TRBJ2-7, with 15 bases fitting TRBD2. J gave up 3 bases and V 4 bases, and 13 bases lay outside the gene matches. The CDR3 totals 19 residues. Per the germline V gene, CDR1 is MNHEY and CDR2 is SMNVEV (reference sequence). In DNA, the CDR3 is TGTGCCAGCAGTTCACACCTGGGACTAGCGGGGGGCCCTTTCTACGAGCAGTACTTC. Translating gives CASSSHLGLAGGPFYEQYF.

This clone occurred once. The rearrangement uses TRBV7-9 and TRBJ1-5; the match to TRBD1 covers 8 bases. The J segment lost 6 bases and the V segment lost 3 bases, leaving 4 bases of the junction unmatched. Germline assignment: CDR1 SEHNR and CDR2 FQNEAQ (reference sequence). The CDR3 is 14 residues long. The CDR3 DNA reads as TGTGCCAGCAGCTTGACAGGGGAAACTCAGCCCCAGCATTTT. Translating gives CASSLTGETQPQHF. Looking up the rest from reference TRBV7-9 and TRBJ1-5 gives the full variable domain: DTGVSQNPRHKITKRGQNVTFRCDPISEHNRLYWYRQTLGQGPEFLTYFQNEAQLEKSRLLSDRFSAERPKGSFSTLEIQRTEQGDSAMYLCASSLTGETQPQHFGDGTRLSIL.

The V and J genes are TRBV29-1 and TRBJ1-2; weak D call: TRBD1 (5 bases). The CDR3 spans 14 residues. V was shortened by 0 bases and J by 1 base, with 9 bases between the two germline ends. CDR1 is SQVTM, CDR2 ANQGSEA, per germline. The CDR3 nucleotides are TGCAGCGTTGAAGACTTGACAGTTAACTATGGCTACACCTTC. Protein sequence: CSVEDLTVNYGYTF.

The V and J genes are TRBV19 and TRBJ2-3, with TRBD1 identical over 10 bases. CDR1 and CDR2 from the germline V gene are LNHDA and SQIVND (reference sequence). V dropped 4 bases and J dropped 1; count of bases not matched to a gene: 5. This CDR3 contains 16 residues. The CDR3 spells CASSTGQGKGTDTQYF. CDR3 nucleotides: TGTGCCAGTAGTACGGGACAGGGGAAGGGCACAGATACGCAGTATTTT.

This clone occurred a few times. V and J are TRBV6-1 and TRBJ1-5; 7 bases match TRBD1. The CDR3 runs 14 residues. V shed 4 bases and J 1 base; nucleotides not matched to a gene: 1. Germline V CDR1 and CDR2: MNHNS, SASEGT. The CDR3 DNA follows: TGTGCCAGCAGTGCGACAGGGAGCAATCAGCCCCAGCATTTT. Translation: CASSATGSNQPQHF.

In DNA, the CDR3 is TGTGCCAGCTCCCCGCTGGACAGGGCCTACGAGCAGTACTTC. It yields the protein CASSPLDRAYEQYF. The chain uses TRBV19 and TRBJ2-7; 8 nucleotides match TRBD1. The CDR3 sequence is 14 residues long. CDR1 is LNHDA and CDR2 is SQIVND in the germline V gene (reference sequence). Germline trimming cut 9 bases from V and 2 bases from J; bases unmatched to any gene: 9.

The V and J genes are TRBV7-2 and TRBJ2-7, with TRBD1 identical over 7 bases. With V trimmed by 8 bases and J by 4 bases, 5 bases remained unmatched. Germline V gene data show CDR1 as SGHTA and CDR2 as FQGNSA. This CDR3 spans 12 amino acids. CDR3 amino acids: CASGTAGYEQYF. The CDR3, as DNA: TGTGCCAGCGGGACAGCCGGGTACGAGCAGTACTTC.

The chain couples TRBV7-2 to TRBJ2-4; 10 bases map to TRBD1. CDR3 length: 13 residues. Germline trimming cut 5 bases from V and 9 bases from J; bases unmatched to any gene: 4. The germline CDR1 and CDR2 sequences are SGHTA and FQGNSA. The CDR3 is CASSPGQGVIQYF. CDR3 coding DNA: TGTGCCAGCAGCCCTGGACAGGGGGTCATTCAGTACTTC.

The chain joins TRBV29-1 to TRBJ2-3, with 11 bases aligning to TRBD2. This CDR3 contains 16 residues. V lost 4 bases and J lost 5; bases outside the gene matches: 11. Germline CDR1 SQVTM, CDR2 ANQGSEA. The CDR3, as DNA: TGCAGCGTTGCTAGCGGGGGGACAACAGGAGAAGATACGCAGTATTTT. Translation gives CSVASGGTTGEDTQYF.

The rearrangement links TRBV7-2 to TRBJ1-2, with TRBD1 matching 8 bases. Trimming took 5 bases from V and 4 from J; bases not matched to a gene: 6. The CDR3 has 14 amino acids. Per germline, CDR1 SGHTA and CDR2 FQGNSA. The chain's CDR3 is CASSMDRVAYGYTF. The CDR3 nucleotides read TGTGCCAGCAGCATGGACAGGGTAGCCTATGGCTACACCTTC.

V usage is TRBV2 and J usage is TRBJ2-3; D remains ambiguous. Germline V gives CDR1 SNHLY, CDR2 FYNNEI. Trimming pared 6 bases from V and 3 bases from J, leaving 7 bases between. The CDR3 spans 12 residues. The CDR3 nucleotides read TGTGCCAGCAGCGGACCTACAGATACGCAGTATTTT. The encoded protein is CASSGPTDTQYF.

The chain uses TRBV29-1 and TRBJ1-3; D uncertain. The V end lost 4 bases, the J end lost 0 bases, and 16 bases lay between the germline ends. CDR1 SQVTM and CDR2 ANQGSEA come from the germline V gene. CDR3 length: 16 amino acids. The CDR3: CSVAITGRPSGNTIYF. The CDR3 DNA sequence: TGCAGCGTTGCGATCACTGGACGGCCCTCTGGAAACACCATATATTTT.

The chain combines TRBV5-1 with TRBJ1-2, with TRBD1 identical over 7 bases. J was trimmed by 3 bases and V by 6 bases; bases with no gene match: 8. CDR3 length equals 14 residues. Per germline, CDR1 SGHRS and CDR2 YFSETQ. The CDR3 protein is CASTGTDLDYGYTF. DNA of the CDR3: TGCGCCAGCACAGGGACAGACCTTGACTATGGCTACACCTTC.

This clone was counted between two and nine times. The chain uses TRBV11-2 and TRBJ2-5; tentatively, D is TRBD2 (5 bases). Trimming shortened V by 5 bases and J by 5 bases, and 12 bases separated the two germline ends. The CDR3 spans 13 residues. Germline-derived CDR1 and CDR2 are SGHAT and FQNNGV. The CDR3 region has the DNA TGTGCCAGCAGCCCCGGGATTAGGGAGACCCAGTACTTC. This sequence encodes CASSPGIRETQYF.

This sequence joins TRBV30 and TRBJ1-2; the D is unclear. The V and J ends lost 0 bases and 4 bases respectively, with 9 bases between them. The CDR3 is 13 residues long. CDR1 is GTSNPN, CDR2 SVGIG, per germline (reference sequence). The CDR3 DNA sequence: TGTGCCTGGAGTGTAGGAAACGGCTATGGCTACACCTTC. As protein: CAWSVGNGYGYTF.

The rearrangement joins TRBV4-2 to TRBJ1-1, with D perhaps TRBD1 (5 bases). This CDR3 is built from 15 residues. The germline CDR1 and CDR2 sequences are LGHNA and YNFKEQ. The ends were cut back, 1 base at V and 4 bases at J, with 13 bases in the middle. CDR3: CASSQVGARGTEAFF. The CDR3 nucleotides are TGTGCCAGCAGCCAAGTCGGGGCCCGTGGCACTGAAGCTTTCTTT.

The CDR3 here is CASSFTELNYGYTF. The DNA of the CDR3 is TGTGCCAGCAGTTTTACGGAGCTCAACTATGGCTACACCTTC. This chain joins TRBV6-5 and TRBJ1-2; no clear D. Germline V gene data show CDR1 as MNHEY and CDR2 as SVGAGI. V dropped 4 bases and J dropped 2 bases, with 11 bases sitting between them. The CDR3 has 14 residues.

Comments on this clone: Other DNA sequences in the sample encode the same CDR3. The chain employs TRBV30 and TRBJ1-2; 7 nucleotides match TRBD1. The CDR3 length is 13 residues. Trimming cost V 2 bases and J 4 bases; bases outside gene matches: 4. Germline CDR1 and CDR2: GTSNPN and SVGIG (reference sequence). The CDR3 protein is CAWSRQGGYGYTF. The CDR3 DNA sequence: TGTGCCTGGAGTAGACAGGGAGGCTATGGCTACACCTTC.

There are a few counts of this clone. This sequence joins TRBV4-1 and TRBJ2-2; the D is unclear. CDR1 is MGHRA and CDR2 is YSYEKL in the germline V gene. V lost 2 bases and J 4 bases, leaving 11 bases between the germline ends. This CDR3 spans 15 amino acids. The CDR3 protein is CASSQQPGGTGELFF. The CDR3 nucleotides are TGCGCCAGCAGCCAACAACCCGGCGGCACCGGGGAGCTGTTTTTT.

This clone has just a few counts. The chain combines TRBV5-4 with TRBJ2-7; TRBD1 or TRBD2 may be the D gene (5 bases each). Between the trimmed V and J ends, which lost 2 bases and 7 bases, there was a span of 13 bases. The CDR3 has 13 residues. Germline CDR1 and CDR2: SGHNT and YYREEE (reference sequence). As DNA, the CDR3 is TGTGCCAGCAGCTTCCCAGGGACGGGGGAGCAGTACTTC. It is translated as CASSFPGTGEQYF.

CDR3 protein: CASSQVPSGSGTDTQYF. The CDR3 DNA follows: TGCGCCAGCAGCCAAGTTCCTAGCGGGAGCGGCACAGATACGCAGTATTTT. The rearrangement uses TRBV4-1 and TRBJ2-3, with TRBD2 matching 10 bases. The CDR3 is 17 residues long. Trimming removed 1 base from V and 1 base from J; junction bases left unmatched: 5. Germline V gene lookup returns CDR1 MGHRA and CDR2 YSYEKL.

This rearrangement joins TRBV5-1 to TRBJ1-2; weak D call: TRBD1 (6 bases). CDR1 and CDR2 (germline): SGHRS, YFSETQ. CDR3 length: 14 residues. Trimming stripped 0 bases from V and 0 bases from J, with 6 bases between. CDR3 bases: TGCGCCAGCAGCTTGGCAGGGGCTAACTATGGCTACACCTTC. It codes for CASSLAGANYGYTF.